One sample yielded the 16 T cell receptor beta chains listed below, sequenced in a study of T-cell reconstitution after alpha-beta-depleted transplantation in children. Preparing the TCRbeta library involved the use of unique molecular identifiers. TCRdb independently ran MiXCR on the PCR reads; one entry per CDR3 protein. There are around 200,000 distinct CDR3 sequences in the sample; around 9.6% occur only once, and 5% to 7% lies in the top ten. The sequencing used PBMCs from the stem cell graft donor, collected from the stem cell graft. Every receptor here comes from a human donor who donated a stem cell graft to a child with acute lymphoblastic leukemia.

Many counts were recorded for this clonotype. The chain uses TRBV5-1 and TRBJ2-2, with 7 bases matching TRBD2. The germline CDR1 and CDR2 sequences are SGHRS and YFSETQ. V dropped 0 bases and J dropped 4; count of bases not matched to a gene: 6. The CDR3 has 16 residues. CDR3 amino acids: CASSLDPGGGTGELFF. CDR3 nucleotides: TGCGCCAGCAGCTTGGACCCGGGAGGAGGCACCGGGGAGCTGTTTTTT.

CDR3 nucleotides: TGCAGTGCTAGGCTGACCCCCTATGGCTACACCTTC. Residues: CSARLTPYGYTF. The chain uses TRBV20-1 and TRBJ1-2; D remains ambiguous. Germline CDR1 is DFQATT and CDR2 is SNEGSKA (reference sequence). The CDR3 sequence is 12 residues long. Trimming removed 3 bases from V and 4 bases from J, with 9 bases in between.

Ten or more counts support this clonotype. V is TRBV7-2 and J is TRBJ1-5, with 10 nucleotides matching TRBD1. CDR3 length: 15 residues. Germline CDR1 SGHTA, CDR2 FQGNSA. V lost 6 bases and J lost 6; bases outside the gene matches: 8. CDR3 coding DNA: TGTGCCAGCAGTAACAGACAGGGGGCGGCTCAGCCCCAGCATTTT. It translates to CASSNRQGAAQPQHF.

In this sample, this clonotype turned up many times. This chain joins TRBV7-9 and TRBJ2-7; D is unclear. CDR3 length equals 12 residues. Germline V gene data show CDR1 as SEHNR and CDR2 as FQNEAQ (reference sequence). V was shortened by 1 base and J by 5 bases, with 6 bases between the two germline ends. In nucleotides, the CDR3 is TGTGCCAGCAGCTTAGGGGTCGACGAGCAGTACTTC. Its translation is CASSLGVDEQYF.

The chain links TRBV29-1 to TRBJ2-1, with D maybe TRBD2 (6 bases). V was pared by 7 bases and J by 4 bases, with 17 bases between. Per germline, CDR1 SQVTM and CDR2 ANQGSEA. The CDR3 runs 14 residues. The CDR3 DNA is TGCAGCGCTGGGAAGGTCGGAGGGTACAATGAGCAGTTCTTC. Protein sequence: CSAGKVGGYNEQFF.

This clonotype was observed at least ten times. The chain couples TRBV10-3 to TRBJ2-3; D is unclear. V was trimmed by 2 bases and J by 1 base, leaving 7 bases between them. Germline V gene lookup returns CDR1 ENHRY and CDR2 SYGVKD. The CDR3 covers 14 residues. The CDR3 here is CAISEGPGTDTQYF. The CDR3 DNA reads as TGTGCCATCAGTGAGGGCCCGGGCACAGATACGCAGTATTTT.

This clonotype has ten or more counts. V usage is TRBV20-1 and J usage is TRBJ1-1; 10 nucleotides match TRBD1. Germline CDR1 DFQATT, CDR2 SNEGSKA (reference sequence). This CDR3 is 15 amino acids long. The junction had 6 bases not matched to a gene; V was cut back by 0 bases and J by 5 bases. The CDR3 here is CSARDLGQGSTEAFF. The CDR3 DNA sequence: TGCAGTGCTAGAGATCTGGGACAGGGGAGTACTGAAGCTTTCTTT.

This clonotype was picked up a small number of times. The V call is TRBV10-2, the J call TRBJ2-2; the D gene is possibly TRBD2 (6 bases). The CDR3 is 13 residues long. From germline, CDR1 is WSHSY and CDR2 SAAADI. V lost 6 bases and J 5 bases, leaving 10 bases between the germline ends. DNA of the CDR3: TGCGCCAGCAGGACGGGGGTGACCGGGGAGCTGTTTTTT. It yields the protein CASRTGVTGELFF.

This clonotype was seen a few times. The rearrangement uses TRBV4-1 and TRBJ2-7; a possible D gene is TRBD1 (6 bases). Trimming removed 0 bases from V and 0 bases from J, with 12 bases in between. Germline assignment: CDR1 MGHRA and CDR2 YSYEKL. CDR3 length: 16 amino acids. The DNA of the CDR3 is TGCGCCAGCAGCCAAGAGAGACAGGCCTACTCCTACGAGCAGTACTTC. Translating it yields CASSQERQAYSYEQYF.

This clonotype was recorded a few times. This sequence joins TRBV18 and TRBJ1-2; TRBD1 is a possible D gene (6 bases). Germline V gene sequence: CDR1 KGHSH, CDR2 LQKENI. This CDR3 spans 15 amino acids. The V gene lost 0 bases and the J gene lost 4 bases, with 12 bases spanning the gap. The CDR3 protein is CASSPPALGAYGYTF. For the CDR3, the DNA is TGTGCCAGCTCACCACCGGCGTTGGGGGCCTATGGCTACACCTTC.

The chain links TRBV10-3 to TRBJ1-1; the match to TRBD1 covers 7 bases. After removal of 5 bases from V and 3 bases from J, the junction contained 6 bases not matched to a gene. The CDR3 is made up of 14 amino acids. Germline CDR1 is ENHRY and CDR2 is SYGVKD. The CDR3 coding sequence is TGTGCCATCAGTACAGGGGCTAGTGACACTGAAGCTTTCTTT. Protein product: CAISTGASDTEAFF.

CDR3 DNA: TGTGCCAGCAGCCAGGAACTGCACAGGGGCTATGAGCAGTTCTTC. Protein product: CASSQELHRGYEQFF. The V and J genes are TRBV3-1 and TRBJ2-1; 7 bases are shared with TRBD1. CDR3 size: 15 residues. The germline gives CDR1 LGHDT, CDR2 YNNKEL (reference sequence). V was pared by 3 bases and J by 8 bases, with 10 bases of the junction left unmatched.

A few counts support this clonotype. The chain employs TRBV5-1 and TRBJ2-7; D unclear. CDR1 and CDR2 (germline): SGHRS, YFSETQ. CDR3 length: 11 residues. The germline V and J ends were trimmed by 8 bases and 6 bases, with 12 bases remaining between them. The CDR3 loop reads CARRQIREQYF. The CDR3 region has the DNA TGCGCCAGGAGACAAATTCGCGAGCAGTACTTC.

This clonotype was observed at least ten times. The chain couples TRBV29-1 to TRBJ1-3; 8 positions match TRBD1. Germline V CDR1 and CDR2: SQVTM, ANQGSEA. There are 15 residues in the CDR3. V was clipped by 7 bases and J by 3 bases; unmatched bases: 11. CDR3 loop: CSGRKTGVGGNTIYF. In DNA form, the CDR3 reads TGCAGCGGAAGAAAGACAGGGGTGGGTGGAAACACCATATATTTT. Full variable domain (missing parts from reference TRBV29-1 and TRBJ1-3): SAVISQKPSRDICQRGTSLTIQCQVDSQVTMMFWYRQQPGQSLTLIATANQGSEATYESGFVIDKFPISRPNLTFSTLTVSNMSPEDSSIYLCSGRKTGVGGNTIYFGEGSWLTVV.

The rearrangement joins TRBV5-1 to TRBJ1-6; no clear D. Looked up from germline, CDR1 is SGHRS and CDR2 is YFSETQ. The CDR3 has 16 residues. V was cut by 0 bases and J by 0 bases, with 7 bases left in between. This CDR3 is CASSLGVSSYNSPLHF. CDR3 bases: TGCGCCAGCAGCTTGGGTGTGAGCTCCTATAATTCACCCCTCCACTTT.

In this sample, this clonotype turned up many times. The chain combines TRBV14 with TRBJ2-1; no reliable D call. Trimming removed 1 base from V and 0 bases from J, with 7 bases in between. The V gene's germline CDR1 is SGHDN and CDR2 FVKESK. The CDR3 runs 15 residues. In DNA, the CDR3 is TGTGCCAGCAGCCAAGGCTATAGCTCCTACAATGAGCAGTTCTTC. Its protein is CASSQGYSSYNEQFF.